Included here is one T cell receptor beta chain sequence, with context. These data originate in a study of PD-L1 blockade in urothelial cancer. Study background: Most patients, about 85% of the 29, were males with bladder-origin cancer.

Time point defined: pretreatment peripheral blood. Metastatic or locally advanced urothelial carcinoma was present in the patients. Trimming cost V 1 base and J 5 bases, with 12 bases left between them. Germline CDR1 and CDR2: SGHTA and FQGTGA. The length of the CDR3 is 14 residues. Generated by immunoSEQ multiplex PCR, the TCRdb table keeps only in-frame clones and is missing some. This sample has about 81,000 clones, with about 82% found just once. This clonotype was obtained from a man in his forties with urothelial cancer. V is TRBV7-3 and J is TRBJ2-7, with a weak D call TRBD2 (5 bases). The source was PBMCs, collected around atezolizumab (anti-PD-L1) treatment. The DNA for the CDR3 is TGTGCCAGCAGCTTAAGTCCGGGGAGCGACGAGCAGTACTTC. Translated, it gives CASSLSPGSDEQYF.